This section outlines one T cell receptor beta chain sequence together with its context. What it binds is not known. Libraries were prepared by immunoSEQ multiplex PCR; TCRdb keeps only in-frame clonotypes and omits some of them. The repertoire holds 55,000 to 70,000 clones, with more than 85% as singletons. There are 13 residues in the CDR3. V dropped 4 bases and J dropped 4 bases, with 11 bases sitting between them. Per germline, CDR1 SEHNR and CDR2 FQNEAQ (reference sequence). This record belongs to a study of siplizumab effects on memory and regulatory T cells. Broader study findings: To unstimulated subsets, only a minor fraction of alloreactive clones could be mapped. It seemed that naive T cells were more diverse than memory cells and were major contributors to the alloresponse. Reactions containing siplizumab showed mappable alloreactive CD4+ clones averaging approximately 74% Treg-derived, versus around 25% in controls.

Sequenced sample: CD8+ T cells sorted from blood. This TCR was sampled from a human donor in good health. The chain joins TRBV7-9 to TRBJ2-7; no definite D call. The CDR3 DNA sequence: TGTGCCAGCAGCTCACGTGAACTGTACGAGCAGTACTTC. Encoded protein: CASSSRELYEQYF.